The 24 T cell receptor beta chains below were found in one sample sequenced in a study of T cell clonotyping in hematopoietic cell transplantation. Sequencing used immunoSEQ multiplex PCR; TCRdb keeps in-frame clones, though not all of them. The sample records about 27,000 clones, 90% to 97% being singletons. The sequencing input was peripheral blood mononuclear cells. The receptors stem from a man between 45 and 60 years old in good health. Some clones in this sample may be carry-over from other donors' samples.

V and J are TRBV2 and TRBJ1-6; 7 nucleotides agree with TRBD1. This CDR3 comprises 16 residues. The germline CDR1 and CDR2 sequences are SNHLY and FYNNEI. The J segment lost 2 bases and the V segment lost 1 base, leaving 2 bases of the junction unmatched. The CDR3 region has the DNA TGTGCCAGCAGTGAAGGACAGGGTACCTATAATTCACCCCTCCACTTT. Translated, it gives CASSEGQGTYNSPLHF.

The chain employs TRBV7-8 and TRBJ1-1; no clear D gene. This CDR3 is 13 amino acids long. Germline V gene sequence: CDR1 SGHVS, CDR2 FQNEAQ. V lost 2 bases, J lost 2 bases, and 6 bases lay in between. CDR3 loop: CASSLSGNTEAFF. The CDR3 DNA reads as TGTGCCAGCAGCTTAAGTGGAAACACTGAAGCTTTCTTT. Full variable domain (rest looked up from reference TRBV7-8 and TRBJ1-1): GAGVSQSPRYKVAKRGQDVALRCDPISGHVSLFWYQQALGQGPEFLTYFQNEAQLDKSGLPSDRFFAERPEGSVSTLKIQRTQQEDSAVYLCASSLSGNTEAFFGQGTRLTVV.

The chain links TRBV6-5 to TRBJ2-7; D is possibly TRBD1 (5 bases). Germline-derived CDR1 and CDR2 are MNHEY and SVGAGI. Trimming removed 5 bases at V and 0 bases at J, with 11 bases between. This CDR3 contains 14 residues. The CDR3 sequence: CASSTIDSSYEQYF. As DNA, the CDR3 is TGTGCCAGCAGTACCATAGACAGCTCCTACGAGCAGTACTTC.

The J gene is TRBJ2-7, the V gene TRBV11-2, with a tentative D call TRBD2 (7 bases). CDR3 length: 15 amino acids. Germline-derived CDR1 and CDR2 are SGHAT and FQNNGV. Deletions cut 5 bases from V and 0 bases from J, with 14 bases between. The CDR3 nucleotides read TGTGCCAGCAGCCCCTCGGGGGGCGGCTCCTACGAGCAGTACTTC. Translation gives CASSPSGGGSYEQYF. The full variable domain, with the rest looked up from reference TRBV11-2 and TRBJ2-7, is EAGVAQSPRYKIIEKRQSVAFWCNPISGHATLYWYQQILGQGPKLLIQFQNNGVVDDSQLPKDRFSAERLKGVDSTLKIQPAKLEDSAVYLCASSPSGGGSYEQYFGPGTRLTVT.

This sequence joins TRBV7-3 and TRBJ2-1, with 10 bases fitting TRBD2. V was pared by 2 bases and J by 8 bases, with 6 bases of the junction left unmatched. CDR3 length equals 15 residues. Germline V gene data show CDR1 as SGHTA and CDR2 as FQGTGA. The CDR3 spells CASSLQGLASHEQFF. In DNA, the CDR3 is TGTGCCAGCAGCTTACAGGGACTAGCGAGTCATGAGCAGTTCTTC.

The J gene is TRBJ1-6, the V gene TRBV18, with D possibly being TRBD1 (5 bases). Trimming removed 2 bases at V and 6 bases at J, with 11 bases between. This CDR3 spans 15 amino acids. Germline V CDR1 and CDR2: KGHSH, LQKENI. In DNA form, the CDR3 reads TGTGCCAGCTCACCAGACAGAACCAGTAATTCACCCCTCCACTTT. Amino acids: CASSPDRTSNSPLHF.

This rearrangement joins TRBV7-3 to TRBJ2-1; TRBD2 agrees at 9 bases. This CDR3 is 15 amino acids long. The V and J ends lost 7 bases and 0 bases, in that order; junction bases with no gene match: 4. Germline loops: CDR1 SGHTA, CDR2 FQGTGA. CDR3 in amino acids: CASISRGGSYNEQFF. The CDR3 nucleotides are TGTGCCAGCATTTCGCGGGGGGGCTCCTACAATGAGCAGTTCTTC.

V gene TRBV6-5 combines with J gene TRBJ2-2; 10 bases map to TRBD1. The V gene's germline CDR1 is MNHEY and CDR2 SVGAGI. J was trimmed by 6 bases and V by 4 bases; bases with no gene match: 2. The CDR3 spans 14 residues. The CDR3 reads CASSWDRGPGELFF. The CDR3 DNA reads TGTGCCAGCAGTTGGGACAGGGGACCCGGGGAGCTGTTTTTT.

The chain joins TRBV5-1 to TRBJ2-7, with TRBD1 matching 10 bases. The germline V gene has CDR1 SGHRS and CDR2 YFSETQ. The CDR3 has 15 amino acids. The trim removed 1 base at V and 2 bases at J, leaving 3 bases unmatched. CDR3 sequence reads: CASSLSGTGAYEQYF. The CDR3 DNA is TGCGCCAGCAGCTTGTCGGGGACAGGGGCCTACGAGCAGTACTTC.

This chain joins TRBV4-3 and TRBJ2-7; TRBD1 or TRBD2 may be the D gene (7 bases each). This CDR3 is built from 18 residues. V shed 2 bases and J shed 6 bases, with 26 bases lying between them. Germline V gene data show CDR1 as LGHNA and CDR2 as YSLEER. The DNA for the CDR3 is TGCGCCAGCAGCCAATGTCCGGCCTTCAGGGGGGGTACCTGCGAGCAGTACTTC. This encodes CASSQCPAFRGGTCEQYF.

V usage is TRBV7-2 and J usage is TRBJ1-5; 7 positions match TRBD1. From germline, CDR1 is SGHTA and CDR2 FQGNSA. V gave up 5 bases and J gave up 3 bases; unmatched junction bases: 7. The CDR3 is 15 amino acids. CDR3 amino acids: CASSVQKGANQPQHF. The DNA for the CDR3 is TGTGCCAGCAGCGTACAAAAGGGGGCCAATCAGCCCCAGCATTTT.

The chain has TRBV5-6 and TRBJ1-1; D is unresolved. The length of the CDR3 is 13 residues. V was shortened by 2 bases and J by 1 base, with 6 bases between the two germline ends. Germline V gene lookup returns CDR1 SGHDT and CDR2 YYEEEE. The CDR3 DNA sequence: TGTGCCAGCAGCTTTGCCACGAACACTGAAGCTTTCTTT. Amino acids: CASSFATNTEAFF. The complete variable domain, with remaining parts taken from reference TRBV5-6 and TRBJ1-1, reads DAGVTQSPTHLIKTRGQQVTLRCSPKSGHDTVSWYQQALGQGPQFIFQYYEEEERQRGNFPDRFSGHQFPNYSSELNVNALLLGDSALYLCASSFATNTEAFFGQGTRLTVV.

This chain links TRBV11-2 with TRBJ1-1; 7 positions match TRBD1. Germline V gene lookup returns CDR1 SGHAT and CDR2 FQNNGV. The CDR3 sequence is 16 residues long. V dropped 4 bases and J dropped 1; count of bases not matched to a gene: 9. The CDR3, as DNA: TGTGCCAGCAGCTACAACCCGGGACAGCCGAACACTGAAGCTTTCTTT. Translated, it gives CASSYNPGQPNTEAFF.

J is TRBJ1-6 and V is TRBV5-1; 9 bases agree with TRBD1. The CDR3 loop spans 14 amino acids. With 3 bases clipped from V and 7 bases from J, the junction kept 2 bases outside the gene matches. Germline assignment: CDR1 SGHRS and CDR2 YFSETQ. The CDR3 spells CASSSTGGNSPLHF. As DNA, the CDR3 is TGCGCCAGCAGCTCGACAGGGGGGAATTCACCCCTCCACTTT. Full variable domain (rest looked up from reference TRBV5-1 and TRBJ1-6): KAGVTQTPRYLIKTRGQQVTLSCSPISGHRSVSWYQQTPGQGLQFLFEYFSETQRNKGNFPGRFSGRQFSNSRSEMNVSTLELGDSALYLCASSSTGGNSPLHFGNGTRLTVT.

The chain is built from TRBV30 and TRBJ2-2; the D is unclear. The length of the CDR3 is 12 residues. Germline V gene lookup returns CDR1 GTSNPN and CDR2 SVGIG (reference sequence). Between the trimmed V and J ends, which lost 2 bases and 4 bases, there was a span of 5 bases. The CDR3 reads CAWSLGTGELFF. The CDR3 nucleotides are TGTGCCTGGAGTTTAGGCACCGGGGAGCTGTTTTTT. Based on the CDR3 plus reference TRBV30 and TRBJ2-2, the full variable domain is SQTIHQWPATLVQPVGSPLSLECTVEGTSNPNLYWYRQAAGRGLQLLFYSVGIGQISSEVPQNLSASRPQDRQFILSSKKLLLSDSGFYLCAWSLGTGELFFGEGSRLTVL.

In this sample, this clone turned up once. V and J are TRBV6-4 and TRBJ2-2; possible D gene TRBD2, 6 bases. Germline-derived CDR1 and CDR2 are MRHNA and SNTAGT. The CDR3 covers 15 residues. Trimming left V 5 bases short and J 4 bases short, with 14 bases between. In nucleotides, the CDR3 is TGTGCCAGCAGTTTTTTAGCGGAAGCCACCGGGGAGCTGTTTTTT. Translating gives CASSFLAEATGELFF.

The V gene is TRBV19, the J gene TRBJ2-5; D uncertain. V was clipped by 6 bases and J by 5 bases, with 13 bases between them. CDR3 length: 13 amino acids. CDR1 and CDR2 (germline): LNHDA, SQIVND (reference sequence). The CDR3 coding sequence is TGTGCCAGTAGAACTCCCTCCGGGGAGACCCAGTACTTC. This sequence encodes CASRTPSGETQYF.

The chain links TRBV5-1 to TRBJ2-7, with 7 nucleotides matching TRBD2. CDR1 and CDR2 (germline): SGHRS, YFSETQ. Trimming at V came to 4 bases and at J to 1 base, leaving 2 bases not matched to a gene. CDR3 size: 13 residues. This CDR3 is CASSRTSSYEQYF. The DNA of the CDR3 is TGCGCCAGCAGCCGGACTAGTTCCTACGAGCAGTACTTC.

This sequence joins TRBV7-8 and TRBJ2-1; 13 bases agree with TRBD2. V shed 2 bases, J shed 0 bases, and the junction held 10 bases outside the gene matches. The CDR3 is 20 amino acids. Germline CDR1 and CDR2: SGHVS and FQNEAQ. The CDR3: CASSLPRLAGGLISYNEQFF. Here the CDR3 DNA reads TGTGCCAGCAGCTTACCACGACTAGCGGGGGGTCTAATCTCCTACAATGAGCAGTTCTTC.

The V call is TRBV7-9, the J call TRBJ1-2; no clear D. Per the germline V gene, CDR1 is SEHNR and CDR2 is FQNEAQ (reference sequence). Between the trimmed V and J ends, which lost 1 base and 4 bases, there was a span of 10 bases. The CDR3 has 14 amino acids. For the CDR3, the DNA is TGTGCCAGCAGCTTAGAGACGAGTCCCTATGGCTACACCTTC. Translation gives CASSLETSPYGYTF.

Here the CDR3 reads CASSLGQGFEQYF. In nucleotides, the CDR3 is TGTGCCAGCAGCTTGGGACAGGGGTTCGAGCAGTACTTC. J is TRBJ2-7 and V is TRBV5-4; 8 positions match TRBD1. The germline CDR1 and CDR2 sequences are SGHNT and YYREEE (reference sequence). V was pared by 0 bases and J by 6 bases, with 2 bases of the junction left unmatched. CDR3 size: 13 residues.

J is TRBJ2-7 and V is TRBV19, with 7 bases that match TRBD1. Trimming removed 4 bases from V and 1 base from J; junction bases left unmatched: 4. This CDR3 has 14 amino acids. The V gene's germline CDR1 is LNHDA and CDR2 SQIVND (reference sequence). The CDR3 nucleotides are TGTGCCAGTAGTACCCGGGACAGATCCTACGAGCAGTACTTC. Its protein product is CASSTRDRSYEQYF.

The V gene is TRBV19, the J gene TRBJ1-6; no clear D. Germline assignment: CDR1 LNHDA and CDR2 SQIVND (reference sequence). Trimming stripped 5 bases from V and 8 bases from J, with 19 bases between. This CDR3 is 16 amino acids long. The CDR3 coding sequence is TGTGCCAGTAGTCCAGACCCGGTTCGGGCTGATTCACCCCTCCACTTT. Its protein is CASSPDPVRADSPLHF.

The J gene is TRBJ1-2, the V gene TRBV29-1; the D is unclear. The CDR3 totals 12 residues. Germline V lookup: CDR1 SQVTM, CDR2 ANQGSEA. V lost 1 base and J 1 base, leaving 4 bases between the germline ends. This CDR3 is CSVEALNYGYTF. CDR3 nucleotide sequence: TGCAGCGTTGAAGCTCTTAACTATGGCTACACCTTC.